This entry features one T cell receptor beta chain sequence. This clonotype was recorded a few times. Which antigen it targets is not known. Base qualities were left out, and no much larger clone turns up one base away. The data belong to a study of T cells after yellow fever vaccination (dated by TCRdb to the late 2010s). For context, the study as a whole: The SMART-Seq v4 Ultra Low Input RNA kit was used to prepare libraries from fractions with low cell numbers. The cohort comprised two healthy male donors, one aged 18 to 30 and one aged 30 to 40 years. Blood samples were taken at several timepoints before and after primary and secondary immunization, and bulk PBMC replicates and cell subsets were isolated. To follow T-cell clones before and after primary and booster YFV17D yellow fever vaccination, bulk TCR alpha and beta repertoires were sequenced over time.

CDR1 and CDR2 are read off the germline V gene as SGHTA and FQGNSA. Trimming removed 7 bases from V and 0 bases from J; the gene matches leave 5 bases unexplained. The CDR3 sequence holds 15 residues, the cysteine and phenylalanine included. Solely the CDR3 DNA is kept, with 45 bases framed from the first base. Taken with the paper, the label for treatment or condition translates to: live attenuated yellow fever vaccine strain. A standard Ficoll-Paque protocol was used to isolate PBMCs from peripheral blood. Dynabeads CD4 and CD8 positive selection kits were used to isolate CD4 and CD8 T-cell fractions. RNA was extracted with TriZol from bulk PBMCs, CD4 and CD8 fractions, and dextramer-positive and dextramer-negative fractions. TCR cDNA was synthesized by 5'RACE template switching, through which a universal primer site and unique molecular identifiers were introduced. Priming of cDNA synthesis was performed from both the TCR alpha and TCR beta constant segments. Two PCR steps were used to amplify libraries, with sample barcodes and sequencing adapters being added in the second step. Sequencing of the libraries was done on either Illumina HiSeq 2500 (2x100 bp) or NovaSeq (2x150 bp). Per the original workflow: Reads were demultiplexed and collapsed into UMI consensus sequences with MIGEC, and V(D)J alignment was performed with MiXCR. Using edgeR on replicate PBMC samples, clonotypes were called vaccine-responding if FDR was below 0.01 and the log2 fold change was above 5 up to day 15. CD4 or CD8 identity was assigned to each bulk clonotype according to whether the clonotype was present at higher abundance in the sequenced CD4 repertoire or the sequenced CD8 repertoire. TCRdb trimmed the raw reads at Q25, called clones with MiXCR and kept productive beta chains. Each CDR3 protein gets just one entry, which takes the most common genes and DNA from the rows behind it. The V and J calls and clone size are TCRdb's, not the authors'. Recorded for this sample are roughly 170,000 distinct CDR3 sequences; 5.5% to 8% of them occurred a single time. Of the sample, 2.9% falls within the top ten clones.

What the study reported, not specific to this receptor: Only a couple of donors were included in the study, so the extent to which the findings can be generalized is limited. A small fraction of clonotypes showed up in both the CD4 and CD8 compartments, probably as a result of convergent recombination. Computational filtering was required because FACS-sorted repertoires could contain abundant contaminating clonotypes from the bulk population. The secondary T-cell response was weaker than the primary response but faster, peaking on day 5 instead of day 15. Most clones expanded after primary vaccination (around 97% of CD4 and 80% to 90% of CD8) were re-detected after the booster, suggesting that broad memory maintenance occurred.

The V and J genes are TRBV7-2 and TRBJ2-3; 9 bases in between match TRBD2. Sequenced here: CD4+ T cells sorted from PBMCs, sampled on the day of the first yellow fever vaccination. This TCR was recovered from a man between 18 and 35 years old who received the YFV17D yellow fever vaccine. The DNA is TGTGCCAGCACGCGGGGGGGTACTAGCACAGATACGCAGTATTTT. Its protein reads: CASTRGGTSTDTQYF.